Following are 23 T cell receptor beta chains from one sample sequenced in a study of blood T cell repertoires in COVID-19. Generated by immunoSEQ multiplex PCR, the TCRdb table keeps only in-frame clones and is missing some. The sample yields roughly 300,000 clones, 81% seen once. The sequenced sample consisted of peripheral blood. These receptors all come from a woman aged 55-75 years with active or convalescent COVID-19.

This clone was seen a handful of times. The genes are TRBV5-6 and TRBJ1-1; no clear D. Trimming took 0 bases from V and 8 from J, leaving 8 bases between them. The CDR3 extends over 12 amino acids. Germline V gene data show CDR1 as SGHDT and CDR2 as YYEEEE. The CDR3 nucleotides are TGTGCCAGCAGCTTGGCCGTGGCCGAAGCTTTCTTT. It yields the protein CASSLAVAEAFF.

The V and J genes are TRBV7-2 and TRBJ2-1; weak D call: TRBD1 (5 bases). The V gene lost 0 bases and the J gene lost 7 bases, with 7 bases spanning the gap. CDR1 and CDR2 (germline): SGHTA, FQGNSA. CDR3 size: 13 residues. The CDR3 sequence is CASSLAGLNEQFF. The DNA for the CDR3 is TGTGCCAGCAGCTTAGCGGGGCTTAATGAGCAGTTCTTC.

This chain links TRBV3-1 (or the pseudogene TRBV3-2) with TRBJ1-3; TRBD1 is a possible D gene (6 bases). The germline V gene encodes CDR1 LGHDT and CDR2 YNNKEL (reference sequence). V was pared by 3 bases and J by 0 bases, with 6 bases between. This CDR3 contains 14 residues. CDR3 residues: CASSQDSSGNTIYF. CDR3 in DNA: TGTGCCAGCAGCCAGGACAGCTCTGGAAACACCATATATTTT.

This CDR3 is CASSPRYQPQHF. The CDR3 DNA follows: TGTGCCAGCAGCCCCCGTTATCAGCCCCAGCATTTT. The chain employs TRBV14 and TRBJ1-5; D is unresolved. The CDR3 is made up of 12 amino acids. Germline assignment: CDR1 SGHDN and CDR2 FVKESK. Trimming left V 4 bases short and J 5 bases short, with 6 bases between.

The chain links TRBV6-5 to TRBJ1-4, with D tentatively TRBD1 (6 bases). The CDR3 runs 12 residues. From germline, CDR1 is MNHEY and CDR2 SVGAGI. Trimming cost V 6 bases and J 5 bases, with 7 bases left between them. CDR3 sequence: CASRQGNEKLFF. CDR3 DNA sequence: TGTGCCAGCAGGCAGGGGAATGAAAAACTGTTTTTT.

The CDR3 region is CASSSLDRAEDTEAFF. In DNA form, the CDR3 reads TGTGCCAGCAGTTCTCTAGACAGGGCGGAAGACACTGAAGCTTTCTTT. V and J are TRBV2 and TRBJ1-1; 7 nucleotides line up with TRBD1. The CDR3 is 16 residues long. With V trimmed by 5 bases and J by 3 bases, 12 bases remained unmatched. Germline V lookup: CDR1 SNHLY, CDR2 FYNNEI. Complete variable domain (other parts from reference TRBV2 and TRBJ1-1): EPEVTQTPSHQVTQMGQEVILRCVPISNHLYFYWYRQILGQKVEFLVSFYNNEISEKSEIFDDQFSVERPDGSNFTLKIRSTKLEDSAMYFCASSSLDRAEDTEAFFGQGTRLTVV.

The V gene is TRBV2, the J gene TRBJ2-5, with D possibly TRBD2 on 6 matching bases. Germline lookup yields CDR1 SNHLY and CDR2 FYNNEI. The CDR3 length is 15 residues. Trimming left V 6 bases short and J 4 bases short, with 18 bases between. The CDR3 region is CASRAGPRGRETQYF. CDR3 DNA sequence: TGTGCCAGCAGGGCGGGACCTCGTGGGCGAGAGACCCAGTACTTC. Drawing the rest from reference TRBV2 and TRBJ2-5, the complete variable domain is EPEVTQTPSHQVTQMGQEVILRCVPISNHLYFYWYRQILGQKVEFLVSFYNNEISEKSEIFDDQFSVERPDGSNFTLKIRSTKLEDSAMYFCASRAGPRGRETQYFGPGTRLLVL.

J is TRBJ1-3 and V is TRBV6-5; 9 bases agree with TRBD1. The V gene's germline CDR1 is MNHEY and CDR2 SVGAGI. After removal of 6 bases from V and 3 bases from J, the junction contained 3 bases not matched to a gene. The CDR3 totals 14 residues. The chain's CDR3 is CASRSDRGGNTIYF. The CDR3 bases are TGTGCCAGCAGATCGGACAGGGGTGGAAACACCATATATTTT.

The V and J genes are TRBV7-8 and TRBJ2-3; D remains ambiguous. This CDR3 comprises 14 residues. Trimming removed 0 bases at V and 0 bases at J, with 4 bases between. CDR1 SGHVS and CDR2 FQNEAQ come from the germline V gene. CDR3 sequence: CASSLASSTDTQYF. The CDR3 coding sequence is TGTGCCAGCAGCTTAGCCAGTAGCACAGATACGCAGTATTTT.

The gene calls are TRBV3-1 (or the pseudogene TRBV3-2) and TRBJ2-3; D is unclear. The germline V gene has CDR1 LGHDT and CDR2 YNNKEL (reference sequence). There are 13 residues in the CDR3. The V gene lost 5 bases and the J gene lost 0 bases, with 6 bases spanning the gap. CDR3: CASSSSSTDTQYF. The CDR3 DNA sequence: TGTGCCAGCAGCTCTAGTAGCACAGATACGCAGTATTTT.

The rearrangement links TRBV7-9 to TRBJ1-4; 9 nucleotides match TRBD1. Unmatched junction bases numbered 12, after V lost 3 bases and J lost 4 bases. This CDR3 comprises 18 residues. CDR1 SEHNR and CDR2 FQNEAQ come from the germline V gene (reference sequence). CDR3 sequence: CASSLRGTGTPYNEKLFF. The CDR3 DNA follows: TGTGCCAGCAGCTTGCGGGGGACAGGGACACCCTATAATGAAAAACTGTTTTTT.

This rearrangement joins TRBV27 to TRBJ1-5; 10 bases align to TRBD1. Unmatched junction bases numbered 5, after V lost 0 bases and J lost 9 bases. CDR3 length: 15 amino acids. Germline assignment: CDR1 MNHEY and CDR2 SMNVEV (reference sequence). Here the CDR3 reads CASSLSGQGRGPQHF. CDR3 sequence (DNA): TGTGCCAGCAGTTTATCGGGACAGGGGCGCGGGCCCCAGCATTTT.

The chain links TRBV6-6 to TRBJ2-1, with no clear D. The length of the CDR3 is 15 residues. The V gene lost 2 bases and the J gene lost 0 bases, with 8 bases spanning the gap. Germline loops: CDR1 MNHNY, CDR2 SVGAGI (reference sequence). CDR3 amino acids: CASSYPRSSYNEQFF. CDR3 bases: TGTGCCAGCAGTTACCCAAGGAGCTCCTACAATGAGCAGTTCTTC.

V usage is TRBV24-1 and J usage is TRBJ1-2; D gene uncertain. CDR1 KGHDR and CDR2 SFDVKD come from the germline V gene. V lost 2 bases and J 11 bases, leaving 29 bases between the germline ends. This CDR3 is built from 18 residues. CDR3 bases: TGTGCCACCAGTGATTCCCGCCAAGTTCCACCCCCCTCAGGCATATACACCTTC. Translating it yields CATSDSRQVPPPSGIYTF.

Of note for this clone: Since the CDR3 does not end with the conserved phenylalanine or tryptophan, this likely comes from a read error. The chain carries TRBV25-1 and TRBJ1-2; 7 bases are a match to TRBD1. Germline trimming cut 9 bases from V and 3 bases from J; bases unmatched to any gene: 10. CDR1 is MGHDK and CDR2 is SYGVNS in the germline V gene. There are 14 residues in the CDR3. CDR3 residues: CARSYRGSDYGYTL. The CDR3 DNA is TGTGCCAGATCGTACAGGGGATCAGACTATGGCTACACCCTC.

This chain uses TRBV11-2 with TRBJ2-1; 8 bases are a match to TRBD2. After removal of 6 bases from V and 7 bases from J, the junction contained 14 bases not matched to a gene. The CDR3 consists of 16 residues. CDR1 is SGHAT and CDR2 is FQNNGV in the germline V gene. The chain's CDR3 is CASSQAVRGGLNEQFF. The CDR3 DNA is TGTGCCAGCAGTCAAGCGGTCCGGGGGGGCCTTAATGAGCAGTTCTTC.

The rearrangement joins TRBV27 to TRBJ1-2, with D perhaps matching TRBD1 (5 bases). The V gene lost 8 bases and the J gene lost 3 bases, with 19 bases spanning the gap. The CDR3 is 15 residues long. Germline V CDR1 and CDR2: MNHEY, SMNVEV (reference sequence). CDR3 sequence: CASWGSSGFYYGYTF. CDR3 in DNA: TGTGCCAGCTGGGGGTCTAGCGGGTTCTACTATGGCTACACCTTC.

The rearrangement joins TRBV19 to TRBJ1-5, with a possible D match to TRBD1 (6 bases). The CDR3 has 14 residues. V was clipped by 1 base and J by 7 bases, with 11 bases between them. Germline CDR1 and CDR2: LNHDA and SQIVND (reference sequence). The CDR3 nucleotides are TGTGCCAGTAGTATAGCCACAGGGAACCAGCCCCAGCATTTT. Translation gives CASSIATGNQPQHF.

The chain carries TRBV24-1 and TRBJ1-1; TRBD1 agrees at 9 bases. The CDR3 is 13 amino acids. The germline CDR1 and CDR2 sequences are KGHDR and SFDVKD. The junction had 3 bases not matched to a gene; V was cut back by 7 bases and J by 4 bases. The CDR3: CATRDRGSTEAFF. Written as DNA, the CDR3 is TGTGCCACCAGGGACAGGGGTTCCACTGAAGCTTTCTTT.

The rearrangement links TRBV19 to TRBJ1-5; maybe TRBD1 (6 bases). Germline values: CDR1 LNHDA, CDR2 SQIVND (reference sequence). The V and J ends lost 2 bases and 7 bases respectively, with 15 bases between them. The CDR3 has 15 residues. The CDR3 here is CASSISQGRGQPQHF. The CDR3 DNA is TGTGCCAGTAGTATATCACAGGGACGGGGCCAGCCCCAGCATTTT.

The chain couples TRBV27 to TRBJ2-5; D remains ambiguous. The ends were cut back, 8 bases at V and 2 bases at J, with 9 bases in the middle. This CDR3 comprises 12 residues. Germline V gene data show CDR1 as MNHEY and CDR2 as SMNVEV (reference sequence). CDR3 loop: CASPRRQETQYF. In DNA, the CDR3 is TGTGCCAGCCCTAGACGGCAAGAGACCCAGTACTTC.

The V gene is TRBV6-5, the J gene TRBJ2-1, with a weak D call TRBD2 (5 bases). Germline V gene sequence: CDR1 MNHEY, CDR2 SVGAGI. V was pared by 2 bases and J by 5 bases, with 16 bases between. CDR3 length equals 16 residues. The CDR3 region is CASSYEGTRVNNEQFF. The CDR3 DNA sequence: TGTGCCAGCAGTTACGAGGGTACTAGGGTAAACAATGAGCAGTTCTTC.

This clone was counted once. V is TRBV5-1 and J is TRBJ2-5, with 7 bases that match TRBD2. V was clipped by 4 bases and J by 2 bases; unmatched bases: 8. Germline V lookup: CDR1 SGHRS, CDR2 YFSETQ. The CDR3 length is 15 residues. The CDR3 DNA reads TGCGCCAGCAGCCTTACGGGGGGAACGCAAGAGACCCAGTACTTC. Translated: CASSLTGGTQETQYF.